Following are 16 T cell receptor beta chains from one sample sequenced in a study of cytomegalovirus exposure and HLA in healthy donors. The PCR employed 60 Vbeta primers together with 13 Jbeta primers. Sequencing was performed with immunoSEQ multiplex PCR; in TCRdb, only in-frame clones are kept and a portion is missing. The data show roughly 98,000 clones, roughly 70% seen once. Sample: PBMCs. The receptors were sampled from a man in his forties or fifties in good health and CMV-seronegative.

V usage is TRBV5-4 and J usage is TRBJ2-7, with 9 bases identical to TRBD1. The CDR3 runs to 14 residues. Trimming took 3 bases from V and 3 from J; bases not matched to a gene: 4. In germline, CDR1 is SGHNT, CDR2 YYREEE (reference sequence). CDR3 in amino acids: CASSSQGAVYEQYF. The CDR3 bases are TGTGCCAGCAGCTCACAGGGGGCGGTCTACGAGCAGTACTTC.

This chain joins TRBV7-8 and TRBJ2-2; D might be TRBD2 (6 bases). CDR3 size: 15 residues. Germline V gene lookup returns CDR1 SGHVS and CDR2 FQNEAQ. Trimming left V 3 bases short and J 5 bases short, with 13 bases between. CDR3 bases: TGTGCCAGCAGCTTCCGGGCCCGGGAGACCGGGGAGCTGTTTTTT. It is translated as CASSFRARETGELFF.

Concerning this clone: The junction differs from germline at one of its ends, possibly a read error. The rearrangement uses TRBV5-1 and TRBJ2-7; 9 bases map to TRBD2. This CDR3 has 15 amino acids. CDR1 is SGHRS, CDR2 YFSETQ, per germline. CDR3 DNA sequence: TGTGCCAGCAGCTTTAGTCTAGCGGGGTTCTACGAGCAGTACTTC. This codes for CASSFSLAGFYEQYF.

This clone was counted only a few times. This rearrangement joins TRBV27 to TRBJ1-4; D is unresolved. V was pared by 2 bases and J by 10 bases, with 14 bases between. The CDR3 covers 14 residues. Per the germline V gene, CDR1 is MNHEY and CDR2 is SMNVEV (reference sequence). The CDR3, as DNA: TGTGCCAGCAGTTTAGGCCGGGAGGAAACAAAACTGTTTTTT. The encoded protein is CASSLGREETKLFF.

In this sample, this clone turned up a few times. This chain links TRBV5-1 with TRBJ1-3; no clear D. V was trimmed by 0 bases and J by 1 base, leaving 11 bases between them. CDR3 length equals 16 residues. Germline CDR1 SGHRS, CDR2 YFSETQ. The CDR3 DNA reads as TGCGCCAGCAGCTTGGTGGCCAGACAATCTGGAAACACCATATATTTT. The encoded protein is CASSLVARQSGNTIYF.

V and J are TRBV27 and TRBJ2-7, with 9 bases identical to TRBD1. This CDR3 is built from 16 residues. The junction had 11 bases not matched to a gene; V was cut back by 5 bases and J by 3 bases. Germline CDR1 reads MNHEY; CDR2 reads SMNVEV (reference sequence). CDR3 in amino acids: CASSAPRQGEVYEQYF. In DNA, the CDR3 is TGTGCCAGCAGTGCTCCGAGACAGGGGGAGGTCTACGAGCAGTACTTC.

The rearrangement joins TRBV5-1 to TRBJ2-7; 7 bases are shared with TRBD1. In germline, CDR1 is SGHRS, CDR2 YFSETQ. The CDR3 is made up of 14 amino acids. With 4 bases clipped from V and 2 bases from J, the junction kept 6 bases outside the gene matches. The CDR3 sequence: CASSPGQGAYEQYF. The CDR3 bases are TGCGCCAGCAGCCCGGGTCAGGGGGCCTACGAGCAGTACTTC.

The genes are TRBV11-3 and TRBJ2-5; TRBD2 matches at 8 bases. The CDR3 consists of 16 residues. CDR1 is SGHNT and CDR2 is YENEEA in the germline V gene. V lost 1 base to trimming and J lost 5 bases; unmatched junction nucleotides: 9. CDR3 nucleotides: TGTGCCAGCAGCTTAGGCCGGGGGGGTCCGGGTGAGACCCAGTACTTC. Translation gives CASSLGRGGPGETQYF.

This chain connects TRBV7-2 to TRBJ2-1; a weak D match, TRBD2 (6 bases). In germline, CDR1 is SGHTA, CDR2 FQGNSA. The CDR3 consists of 15 residues. The V end was cut by 5 bases, the J end by 6 bases, with 17 bases between. In nucleotides, the CDR3 is TGTGCCAGCAGCAACTACCTGGGGGGTGGCAATGAGCAGTTCTTC. Residues: CASSNYLGGGNEQFF.

The V call is TRBV6-5, the J call TRBJ2-5; maybe TRBD1 (5 bases). The end of the DNA is better explained by TRBJ2-7, so the J call may be wrong. The CDR3 is 13 residues long. Germline V CDR1 and CDR2: MNHEY, SVGAGI. The CDR3, as DNA: TGTGCCAGCAGGGGCAGGGTTTCCTACGAGCAGTACTTC. The encoded protein is CASRGRVSYEQYF.

The CDR3 sequence is CASSLQAAGGQETQYF. The CDR3 DNA sequence: TGTGCCAGCAGTTTGCAGGCAGCGGGAGGGCAAGAGACCCAGTACTTC. This chain connects TRBV28 to TRBJ2-5; 10 positions match TRBD2. The V segment lost 3 bases and the J segment 2 bases; nucleotides outside the gene matches: 6. This CDR3 is built from 16 residues. Germline V gene lookup returns CDR1 MDHEN and CDR2 SYDVKM.

This chain connects TRBV11-2 to TRBJ2-7, with 8 bases fitting TRBD2. This CDR3 is 17 amino acids long. Per the germline V gene, CDR1 is SGHAT and CDR2 is FQNNGV. V trimming: 4 bases; J trimming: 5 bases; junction bases outside the gene matches: 16. In DNA, the CDR3 is TGTGCCAGCAGCTCGAGGACCTTGGGATCGCGGGGGGACGAGCAGTACTTC. Protein sequence: CASSSRTLGSRGDEQYF.

J is TRBJ2-7 and V is TRBV29-1; 7 bases fit TRBD1. Trimming took 7 bases from V and 4 from J; bases not matched to a gene: 10. CDR1 SQVTM and CDR2 ANQGSEA come from the germline V gene. The length of the CDR3 is 13 residues. CDR3 sequence (DNA): TGCAGCGCAGGGGGAGATCCCCATTACGAGCAGTACTTC. Its protein is CSAGGDPHYEQYF.

V and J are TRBV6-5 and TRBJ1-4; D uncertain. V lost 4 bases and J lost 4, with 16 bases in between. The CDR3 is 16 amino acids. Per the germline V gene, CDR1 is MNHEY and CDR2 is SVGAGI. The DNA for the CDR3 is TGTGCCAGCAGTTCCCTCCGCGGGATCGGTAATGAAAAACTGTTTTTT. Its protein is CASSSLRGIGNEKLFF.

The rearrangement uses TRBV7-2 and TRBJ2-7; 11 positions agree with TRBD2. V lost 6 bases to trimming and J lost 0 bases; unmatched junction nucleotides: 4. The CDR3 covers 15 residues. Looked up from germline, CDR1 is SGHTA and CDR2 is FQGNSA. Here the CDR3 reads CASRYSGGASYEQYF. CDR3 in DNA: TGTGCCAGCAGATATAGCGGGGGGGCCTCCTACGAGCAGTACTTC.

The rearrangement joins TRBV2 to TRBJ1-5; D gene uncertain. The CDR3 spans 15 residues. Trimming stripped 3 bases from V and 3 bases from J, with 12 bases between. CDR1 SNHLY and CDR2 FYNNEI come from the germline V gene. In nucleotides, the CDR3 is TGTGCCAGCAGTGAGGGCCAGACACCCAATCAGCCCCAGCATTTT. This codes for CASSEGQTPNQPQHF.